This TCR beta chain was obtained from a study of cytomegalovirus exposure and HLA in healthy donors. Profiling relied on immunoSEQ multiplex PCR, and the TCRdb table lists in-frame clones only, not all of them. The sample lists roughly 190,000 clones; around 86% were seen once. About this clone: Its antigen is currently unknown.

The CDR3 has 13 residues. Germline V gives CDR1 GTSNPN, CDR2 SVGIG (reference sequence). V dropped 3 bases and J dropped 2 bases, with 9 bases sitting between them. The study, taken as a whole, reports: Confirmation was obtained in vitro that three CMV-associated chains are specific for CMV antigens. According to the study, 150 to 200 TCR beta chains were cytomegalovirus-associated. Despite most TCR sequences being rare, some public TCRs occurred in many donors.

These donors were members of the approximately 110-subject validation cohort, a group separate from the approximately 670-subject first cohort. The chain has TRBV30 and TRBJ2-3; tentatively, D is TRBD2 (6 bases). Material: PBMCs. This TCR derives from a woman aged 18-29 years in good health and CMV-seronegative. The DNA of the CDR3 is TGTGCCTGGAGCGCGGGAAACACAGATACGCAGTATTTT. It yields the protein CAWSAGNTDTQYF.